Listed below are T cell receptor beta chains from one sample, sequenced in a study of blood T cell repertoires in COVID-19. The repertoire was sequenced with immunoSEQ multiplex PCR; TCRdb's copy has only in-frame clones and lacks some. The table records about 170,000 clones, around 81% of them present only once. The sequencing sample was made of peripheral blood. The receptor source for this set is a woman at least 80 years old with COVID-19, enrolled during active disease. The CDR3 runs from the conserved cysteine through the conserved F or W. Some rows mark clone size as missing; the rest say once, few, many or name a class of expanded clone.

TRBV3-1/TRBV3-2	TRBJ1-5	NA	CAERGVKHNQPQHF
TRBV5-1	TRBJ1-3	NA	CASSLAGVSGNTIYF
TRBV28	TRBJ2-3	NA	CASSLAGGFSDTQYF
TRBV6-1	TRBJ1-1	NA	CASRTDRAGNTEAFF
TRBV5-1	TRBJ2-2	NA	CASTGQEDTGELFF
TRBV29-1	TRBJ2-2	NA	CSVDRGPSGELFF
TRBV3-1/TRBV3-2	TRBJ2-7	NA	CASSQGGRGKQYF
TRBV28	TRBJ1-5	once	CAGTGVNGGNQPQHF
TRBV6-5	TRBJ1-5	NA	CASSPGGGNQPQHF
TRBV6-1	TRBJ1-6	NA	CASSEWGQGAKSPLHF
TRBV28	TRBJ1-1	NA	CASSSRMNTEAFF
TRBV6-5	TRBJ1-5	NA	CASRGFGGNQPQHF
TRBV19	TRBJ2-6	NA	CASSIYDVGLSGANVLTF
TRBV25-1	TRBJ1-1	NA	CASSIWGQNHGEAFF
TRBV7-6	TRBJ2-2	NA	CASSRGQGKNTGELFF
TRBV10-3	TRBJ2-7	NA	CAISASGSYEQYF
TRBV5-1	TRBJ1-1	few	CASREGGTNTEAFF
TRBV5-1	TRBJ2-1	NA	CASSLAPQGQGMRIEQFF
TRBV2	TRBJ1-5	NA	CASSLDTTNQPQHF
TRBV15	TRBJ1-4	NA	CATSRGQNLEKLFF
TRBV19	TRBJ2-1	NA	CASSRSAYNEQFF
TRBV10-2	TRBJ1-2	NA	CASKPWTDINYGYTF
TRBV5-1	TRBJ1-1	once	CASSPPGNTEAFF
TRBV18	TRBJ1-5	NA	CASSQGEAQPQHF
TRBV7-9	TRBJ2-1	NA	CASSLTSGGYNEQFF
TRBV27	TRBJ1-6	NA	CASSLLTGSLHF
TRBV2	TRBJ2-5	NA	CASSLTREGTQYF
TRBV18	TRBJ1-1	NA	CASSPLSGRMNTEAFF
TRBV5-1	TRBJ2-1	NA	CASSLGGVGGGAFDEQFF
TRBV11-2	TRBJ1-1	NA	CASSQQGLGNTEAFF
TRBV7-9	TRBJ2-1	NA	CASRPDLAGEQFF
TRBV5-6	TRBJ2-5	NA	CASSFRGGSQETQYF
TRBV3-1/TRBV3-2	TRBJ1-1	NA	CASLTGAGEAFF
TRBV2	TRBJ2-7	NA	CASKGTEVNYEQYF
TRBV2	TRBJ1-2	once	CASRERGRLGGYTF
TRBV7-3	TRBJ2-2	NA	CASSFRRATGELFF
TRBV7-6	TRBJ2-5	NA	CASSLASQETQYF
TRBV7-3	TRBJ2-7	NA	CASRPLLGTSDTRDSYEQYF
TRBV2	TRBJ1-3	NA	CASSEGRAGNTIYF
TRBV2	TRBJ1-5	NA	CASWGQDNQPQHF
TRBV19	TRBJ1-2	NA	CASSARTAPNYGYTF
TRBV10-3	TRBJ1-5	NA	CAISESGGIQPQHF
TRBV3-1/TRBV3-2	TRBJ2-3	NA	CASSQVAVTDTQYF
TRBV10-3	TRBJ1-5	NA	CAISESRGTGNQPQHF
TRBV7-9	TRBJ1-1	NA	CASSGQGGAEAFF
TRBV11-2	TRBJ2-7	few	CASSTPQSPYEQYF
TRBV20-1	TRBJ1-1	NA	CSASDDRGLLTEAFF
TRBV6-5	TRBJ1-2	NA	CASSYVGQSPYGYTF
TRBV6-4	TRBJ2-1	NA	CASSEGGRQFF